The clone carrying this T cell receptor beta chain was counted between two and nine times. The assay was immunoSEQ multiplex PCR, and TCRdb's table has in-frame clones only and misses some. The data show under 250,000 clones, 80% to 90% seen once. CDR1 is MDHEN and CDR2 is SYDVKM in the germline V gene. CDR3 length: 12 residues. The V end was cut by 4 bases, the J end by 4 bases, with 7 bases between. This sample is part of a study of blood T cell repertoires in COVID-19. Background on the study: Sites in the United States, Italy and Spain provided acute and convalescent COVID-19 samples.

Residents of under 25 US areas, aged roughly 18 to 95 years, made up the participants. Cohorts were assigned according to the clinical history that participants reported. The TCR sequence derives from a woman between 18 and 30 years old in a cohort exposed to, infected with or recovered from COVID-19 (not recorded which). The chain has TRBV28 and TRBJ1-2; D ambiguous. The specimen sequenced was PBMCs or T cells enriched from blood (not recorded which). CDR3: CASSYVSYGYTF. The CDR3 nucleotides are TGTGCCAGCAGTTATGTGAGCTATGGCTACACCTTC.